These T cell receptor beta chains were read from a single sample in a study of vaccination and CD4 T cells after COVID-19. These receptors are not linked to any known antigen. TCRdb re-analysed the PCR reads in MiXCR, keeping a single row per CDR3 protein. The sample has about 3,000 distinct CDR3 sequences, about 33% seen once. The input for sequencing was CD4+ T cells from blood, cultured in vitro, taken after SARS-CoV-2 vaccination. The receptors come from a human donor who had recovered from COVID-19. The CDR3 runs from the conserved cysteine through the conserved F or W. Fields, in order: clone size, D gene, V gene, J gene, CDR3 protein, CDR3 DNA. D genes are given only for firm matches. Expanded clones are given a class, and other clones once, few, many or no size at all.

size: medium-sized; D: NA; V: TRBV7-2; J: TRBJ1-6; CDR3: CASSFHRDSPLHF; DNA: TGTGCCAGCAGCTTCCACAGGGACTCACCCCTCCACTTT
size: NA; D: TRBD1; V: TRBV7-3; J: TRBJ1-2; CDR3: CASSLATGGYGYTF; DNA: TGTGCCAGCAGCTTAGCGACAGGGGGCTATGGCTACACCTTC
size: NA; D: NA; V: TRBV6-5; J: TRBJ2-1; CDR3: CASSYRGGAGNEQFF; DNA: TGTGCCAGCAGTTACCGCGGGGGCGCCGGGAATGAGCAGTTCTTC
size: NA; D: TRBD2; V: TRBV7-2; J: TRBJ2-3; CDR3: CASSLGGRGPTTDTQYF; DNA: TGTGCCAGCAGCTTAGGTGGGAGGGGACCCACCACAGATACGCAGTATTTT
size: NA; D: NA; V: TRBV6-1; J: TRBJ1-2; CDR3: CASSEGPGYGYTF; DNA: TGTGCCAGCAGTGAAGGGCCGGGCTATGGCTACACCTTC
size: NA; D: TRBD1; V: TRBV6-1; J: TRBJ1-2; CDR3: CASKMTGTGGTGYTF; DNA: TGTGCCAGCAAAATGACCGGGACAGGGGGTACTGGCTACACCTTC
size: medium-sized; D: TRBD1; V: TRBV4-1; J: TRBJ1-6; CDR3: CASAQGADSLHF; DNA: TGCGCCAGCGCTCAGGGGGCGGATTCCCTCCACTTT
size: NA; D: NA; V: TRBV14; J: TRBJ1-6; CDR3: CASSQERSSPLHF; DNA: TGTGCCAGCAGCCAAGAACGGAGCTCACCCCTCCACTTT
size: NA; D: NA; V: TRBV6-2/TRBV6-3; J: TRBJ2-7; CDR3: CASNPQQLVSYEQYF; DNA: TGTGCCAGCAACCCACAACAACTAGTATCCTACGAGCAGTACTTC
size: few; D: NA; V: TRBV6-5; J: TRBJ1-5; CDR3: CASSYSGGNQPQHF; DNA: TGTGCCAGCAGTTACTCGGGAGGCAATCAGCCCCAGCATTTT
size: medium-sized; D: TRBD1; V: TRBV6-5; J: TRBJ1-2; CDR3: CASSYPGQGYGYTF; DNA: TGTGCCAGCAGTTACCCGGGACAGGGGTATGGCTACACCTTC
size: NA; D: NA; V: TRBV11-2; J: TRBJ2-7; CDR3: CASTHIRGHVYEQYF; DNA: TGTGCCAGCACCCACATTCGAGGACATGTCTACGAGCAGTACTTC
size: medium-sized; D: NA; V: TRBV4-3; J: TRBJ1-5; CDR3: CASSQEAAQPQHF; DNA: TGCGCCAGCAGCCAAGAGGCCGCTCAGCCCCAGCATTTT
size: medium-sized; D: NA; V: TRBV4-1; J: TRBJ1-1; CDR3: CASSRGQSTEAFF; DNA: TGCGCCAGCAGCCGGGGGCAGAGCACTGAAGCTTTCTTT
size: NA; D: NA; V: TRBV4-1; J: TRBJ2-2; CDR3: CASSQAGIGELFF; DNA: TGCGCCAGCAGCCAAGCAGGCATCGGGGAGCTGTTTTTT
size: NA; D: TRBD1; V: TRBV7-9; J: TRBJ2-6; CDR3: CASSRTGGTSGANVLTF; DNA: TGTGCCAGCAGTCGGACAGGGGGTACCTCTGGGGCCAACGTCCTGACTTTC
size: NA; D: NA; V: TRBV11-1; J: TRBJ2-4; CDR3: CASSLIRESIQYF; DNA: TGTGCCAGCAGCTTAATCAGGGAGAGCATTCAGTACTTC
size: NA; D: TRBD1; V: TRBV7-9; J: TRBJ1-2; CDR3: CASSSYPGGPNYGYTF; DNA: TGTGCCAGCAGCTCCTACCCAGGGGGGCCCAACTATGGCTACACCTTC
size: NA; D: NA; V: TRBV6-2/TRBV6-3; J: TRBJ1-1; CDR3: CASSYRGGGNTEAFF; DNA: TGTGCCAGCAGTTACCGAGGGGGGGGGAACACTGAAGCTTTCTTT
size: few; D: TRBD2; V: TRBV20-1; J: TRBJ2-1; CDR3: CSASHLAGVGPPHEQFF; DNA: TGCAGTGCTAGTCACCTAGCGGGGGTCGGACCTCCTCATGAGCAGTTCTTC
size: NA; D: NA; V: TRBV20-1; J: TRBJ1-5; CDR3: CSASSQRSNQPQHF; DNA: TGCAGTGCTAGCTCACAGAGGAGCAATCAGCCCCAGCATTTT
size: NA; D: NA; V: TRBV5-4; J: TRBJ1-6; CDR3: CASSLDPGRGFPLHF; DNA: TGTGCCAGCAGCTTGGACCCCGGACGGGGGTTTCCCCTCCACTTT
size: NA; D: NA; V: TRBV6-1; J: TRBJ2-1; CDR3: CASSEPGRSEQSF; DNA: TGTGCCAGCAGTGAGCCGGGGCGGAGTGAGCAGTCCTTC
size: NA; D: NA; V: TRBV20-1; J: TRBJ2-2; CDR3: CSARYKGDHGELFF; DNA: TGCAGTGCTAGATACAAAGGGGACCACGGGGAGCTGTTTTTT
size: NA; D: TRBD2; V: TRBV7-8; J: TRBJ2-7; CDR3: CASSLTPGLAGRNFYEQYF; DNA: TGTGCCAGCAGCTTAACTCCGGGACTAGCGGGGCGGAATTTCTACGAGCAGTACTTC
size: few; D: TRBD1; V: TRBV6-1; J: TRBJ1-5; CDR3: CASSRTGEGNQPQHF; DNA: TGTGCCAGCAGTCGGACAGGGGAGGGCAATCAGCCCCAGCATTTT
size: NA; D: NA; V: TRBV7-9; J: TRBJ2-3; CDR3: CASSRDLYTQYF; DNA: TGTGCCAGCAGCCGGGACCTTTATACGCAGTATTTT
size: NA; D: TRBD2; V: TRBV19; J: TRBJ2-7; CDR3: CASSIGGTRLYEQYF; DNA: TGTGCCAGTAGTATCGGTGGGACTAGGCTCTACGAGCAGTACTTC
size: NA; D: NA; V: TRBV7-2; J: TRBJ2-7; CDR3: CASSSSPERSNNF; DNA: TGTGCCAGCAGCTCAAGCCCCGAGCGGTCAAACAACTTC
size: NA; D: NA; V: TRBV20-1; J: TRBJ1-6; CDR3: CSASSGDYNNSPLHF; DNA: TGCAGTGCTAGTTCCGGGGACTATAATAATTCACCCCTCCACTTT
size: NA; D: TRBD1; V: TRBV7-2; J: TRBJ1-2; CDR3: CASSTGQGFYGYTF; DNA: TGTGCCAGCAGCACCGGACAGGGCTTCTATGGCTACACCTTC
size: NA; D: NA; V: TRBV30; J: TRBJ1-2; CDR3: CAWSVQANYGYTF; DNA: TGTGCCTGGAGTGTACAGGCTAACTATGGCTACACCTTC
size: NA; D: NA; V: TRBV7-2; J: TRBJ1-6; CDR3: CASSLKGATAHNSPLHF; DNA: TGTGCCAGCAGCTTAAAAGGGGCGACAGCTCATAATTCACCCCTCCACTTT
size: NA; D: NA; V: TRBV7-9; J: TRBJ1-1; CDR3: CASSLRGGTEAFF; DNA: TGTGCCAGCAGCTTACGGGGAGGGACTGAAGCTTTCTTT
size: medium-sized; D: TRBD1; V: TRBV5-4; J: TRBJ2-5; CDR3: CASSLDRGWETQYF; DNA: TGTGCCAGCAGCTTGGACAGGGGTTGGGAGACCCAGTACTTC
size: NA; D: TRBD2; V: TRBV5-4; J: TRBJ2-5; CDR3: CASSAGTSGGAGTQYF; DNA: TGTGCCAGCAGCGCTGGGACTAGCGGGGGGGCCGGGACCCAGTACTTC
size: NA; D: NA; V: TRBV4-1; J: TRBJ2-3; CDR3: CASSQESVTQYF; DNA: TGCGCCAGCAGCCAAGAGTCCGTAACGCAGTATTTT
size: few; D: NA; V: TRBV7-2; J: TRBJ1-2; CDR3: CASSLGRYYGYTF; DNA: TGTGCCAGCAGCTTAGGCAGATACTATGGCTACACCTTC
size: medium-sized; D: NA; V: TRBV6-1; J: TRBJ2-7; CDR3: CASSGVGLGEQYF; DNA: TGTGCCAGCAGTGGCGTCGGTCTGGGCGAGCAGTACTTC
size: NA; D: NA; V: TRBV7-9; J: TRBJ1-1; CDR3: CASSPEQSRNTEAFF; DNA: TGTGCCAGCAGCCCCGAGCAGTCGAGGAACACTGAAGCTTTCTTT
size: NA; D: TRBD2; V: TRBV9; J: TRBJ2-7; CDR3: CASSGNPRLAGVYEQYF; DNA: TGTGCCAGCAGCGGGAACCCCCGGCTAGCGGGGGTGTACGAGCAGTACTTC